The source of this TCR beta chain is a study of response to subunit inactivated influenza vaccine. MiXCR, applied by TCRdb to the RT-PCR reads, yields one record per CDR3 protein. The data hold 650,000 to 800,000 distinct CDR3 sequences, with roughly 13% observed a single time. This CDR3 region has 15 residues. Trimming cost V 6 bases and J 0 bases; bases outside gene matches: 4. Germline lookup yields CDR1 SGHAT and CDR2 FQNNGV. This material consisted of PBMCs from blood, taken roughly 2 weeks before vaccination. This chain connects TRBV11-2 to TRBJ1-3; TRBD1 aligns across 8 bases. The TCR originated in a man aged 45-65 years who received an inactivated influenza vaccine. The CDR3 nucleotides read TGTGCCAGCAGAAAGACAGGGGCCTCTGGAAACACCATATATTTT. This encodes CASRKTGASGNTIYF. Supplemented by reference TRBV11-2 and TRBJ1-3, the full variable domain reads EAGVAQSPRYKIIEKRQSVAFWCNPISGHATLYWYQQILGQGPKLLIQFQNNGVVDDSQLPKDRFSAERLKGVDSTLKIQPAKLEDSAVYLCASRKTGASGNTIYFGEGSWLTVV.